What follows are 10 T cell receptor beta chains derived from one specimen sequenced in a study of blood T cell repertoires in COVID-19. The repertoire was sequenced with immunoSEQ multiplex PCR; TCRdb's copy has only in-frame clones and lacks some. The sample contains 50,000 or so clones, approximately 80% of which appear only once. The sequencing input was peripheral blood. The receptors come from a man of 80 years or more with COVID-19, enrolled during active disease.

This rearrangement joins TRBV30 to TRBJ2-3, with 9 bases fitting TRBD2. Trimming took 0 bases from V and 6 from J; bases not matched to a gene: 4. The CDR3 covers 14 residues. Germline CDR1 reads GTSNPN; CDR2 reads SVGIG (reference sequence). CDR3 region: CAWSVGREGDTQYF. DNA for the CDR3: TGTGCCTGGAGTGTGGGGCGGGAGGGGGATACGCAGTATTTT.

The CDR3 nucleotides read TGTGCTAGTGGCTCCATACAGGGGGGAGATACGCAGTATTTT. This encodes CASGSIQGGDTQYF. The chain carries TRBV12-5 and TRBJ2-3; TRBD1 matches at 8 bases. The V and J ends lost 6 bases and 5 bases, in that order; junction bases with no gene match: 7. The CDR3 contains 14 residues. Germline loops: CDR1 LGHNT, CDR2 FRNRAP.

The chain couples TRBV30 to TRBJ1-2; D gene unclear. Germline V gene sequence: CDR1 GTSNPN, CDR2 SVGIG (reference sequence). Trimming left V 0 bases short and J 4 bases short, with 15 bases between. There are 15 residues in the CDR3. CDR3 sequence reads: CAWSVYTARGYGYTF. As DNA, the CDR3 is TGTGCCTGGAGTGTTTATACAGCCCGGGGCTATGGCTACACCTTC.

J is TRBJ1-2 and V is TRBV15; no clear D. Deletions cut 5 bases from V and 4 bases from J, with 17 bases between. Germline CDR1 and CDR2: LNHNV and YYDKDF (reference sequence). This CDR3 comprises 15 residues. CDR3 DNA sequence: TGTGCCACCAGCCCTAACCTACAGCTTATCTATGGCTACACCTTC. This sequence encodes CATSPNLQLIYGYTF.

The rearrangement joins TRBV5-1 to TRBJ1-2, with D maybe TRBD1 (6 bases). This CDR3 comprises 14 residues. Deletions cut 0 bases from V and 3 bases from J, with 9 bases between. Germline V lookup: CDR1 SGHRS, CDR2 YFSETQ. The CDR3 DNA reads as TGCGCCAGCAGCTTGGAAGGGACATACTATGGCTACACCTTC. The encoded protein is CASSLEGTYYGYTF.

This chain links TRBV9 with TRBJ1-4, with D possibly matching TRBD1 (5 bases). V lost 3 bases, J lost 3 bases, and 9 bases lay in between. Looked up from germline, CDR1 is SGDLS and CDR2 is YYNGEE. The CDR3 totals 14 residues. The CDR3 DNA reads TGTGCCAGCAGCGACGGGGGACCTAATGAAAAACTGTTTTTT. Translated: CASSDGGPNEKLFF.

The CDR3 loop reads CASSELGEQFF. The CDR3 DNA reads TGTGCCAGCAGTGAACTCGGTGAGCAGTTCTTC. The chain couples TRBV2 to TRBJ2-1; D unresolved. The CDR3 has 11 residues. Trimming removed 2 bases at V and 9 bases at J, with 5 bases between. The V gene's germline CDR1 is SNHLY and CDR2 FYNNEI.

The gene calls are TRBV5-6 and TRBJ2-1; 10 bases agree with TRBD1. There are 15 residues in the CDR3. V lost 2 bases, J lost 7 bases, and 6 bases stayed unmatched. From germline, CDR1 is SGHDT and CDR2 YYEEEE. CDR3: CASSFGTGATNEQFF. CDR3 DNA: TGTGCCAGCAGCTTCGGGACAGGGGCCACGAATGAGCAGTTCTTC. Filled out from reference TRBV5-6 and TRBJ2-1, the complete variable domain reads DAGVTQSPTHLIKTRGQQVTLRCSPKSGHDTVSWYQQALGQGPQFIFQYYEEEERQRGNFPDRFSGHQFPNYSSELNVNALLLGDSALYLCASSFGTGATNEQFFGPGTRLTVL.

This rearrangement joins TRBV20-1 to TRBJ2-2, with TRBD2 identical over 13 bases. Germline CDR1 reads DFQATT; CDR2 reads SNEGSKA (reference sequence). V was clipped by 3 bases and J by 5 bases; unmatched bases: 3. The CDR3 extends over 15 amino acids. The CDR3 is CSASTSGRGTGELFF. The CDR3 DNA reads as TGCAGTGCTAGTACTAGCGGGAGGGGGACCGGGGAGCTGTTTTTT.

The V and J genes are TRBV4-1 and TRBJ1-5, with D perhaps TRBD1 (6 bases). The CDR3 is 15 amino acids. V lost 0 bases, J lost 5 bases, and 11 bases lay in between. Germline CDR1 MGHRA, CDR2 YSYEKL. DNA for the CDR3: TGCGCCAGCAGCCAAGATCAGGGGAGCCATCAGCCCCAGCATTTT. Amino acids: CASSQDQGSHQPQHF.